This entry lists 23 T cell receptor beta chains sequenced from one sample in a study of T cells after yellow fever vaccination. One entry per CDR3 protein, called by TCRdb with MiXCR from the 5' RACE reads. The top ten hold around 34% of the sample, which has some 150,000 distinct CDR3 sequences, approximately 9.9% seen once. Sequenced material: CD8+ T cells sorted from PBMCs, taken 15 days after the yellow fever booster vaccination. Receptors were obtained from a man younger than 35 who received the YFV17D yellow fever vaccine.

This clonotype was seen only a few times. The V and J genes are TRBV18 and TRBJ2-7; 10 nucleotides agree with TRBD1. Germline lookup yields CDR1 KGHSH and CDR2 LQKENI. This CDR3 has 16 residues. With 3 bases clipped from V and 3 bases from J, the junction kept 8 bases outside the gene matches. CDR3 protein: CASSPPGTGALYEQYF. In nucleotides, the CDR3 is TGTGCCAGCTCACCCCCTGGGACAGGGGCCCTCTACGAGCAGTACTTC.

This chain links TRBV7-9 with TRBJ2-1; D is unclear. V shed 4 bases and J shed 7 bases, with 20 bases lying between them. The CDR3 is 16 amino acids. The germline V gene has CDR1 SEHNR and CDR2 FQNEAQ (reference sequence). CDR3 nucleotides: TGTGCCAGCAGCTCCGCCCTAGGATTGCTGTATAATGAGCAGTTCTTC. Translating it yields CASSSALGLLYNEQFF.

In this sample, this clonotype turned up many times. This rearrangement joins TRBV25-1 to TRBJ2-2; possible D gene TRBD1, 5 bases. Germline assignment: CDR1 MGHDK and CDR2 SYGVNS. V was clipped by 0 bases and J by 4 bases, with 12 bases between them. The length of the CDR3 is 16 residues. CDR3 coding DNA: TGTGCCAGCAGTGAATACTGGGGCCCATCCACCGGGGAGCTGTTTTTT. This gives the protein CASSEYWGPSTGELFF. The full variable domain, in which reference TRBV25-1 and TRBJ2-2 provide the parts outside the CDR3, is EADIYQTPRYLVIGTGKKITLECSQTMGHDKMYWYQQDPGMELHLIHYSYGVNSTEKGDLSSESTVSRIRTEHFPLTLESARPSHTSQYLCASSEYWGPSTGELFFGEGSRLTVL.

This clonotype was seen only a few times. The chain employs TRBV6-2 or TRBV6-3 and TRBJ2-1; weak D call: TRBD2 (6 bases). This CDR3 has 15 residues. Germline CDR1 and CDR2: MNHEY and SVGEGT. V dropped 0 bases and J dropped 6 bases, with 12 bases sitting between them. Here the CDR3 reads CASSYSARRANEQFF. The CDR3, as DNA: TGTGCCAGCAGTTACTCAGCAAGGAGGGCCAATGAGCAGTTCTTC.

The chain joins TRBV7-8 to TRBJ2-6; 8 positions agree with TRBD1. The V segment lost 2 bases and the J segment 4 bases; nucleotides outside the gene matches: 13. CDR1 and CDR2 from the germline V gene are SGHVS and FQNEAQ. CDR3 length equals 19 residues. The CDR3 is CASSLIQVQGAQGANVLTF. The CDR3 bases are TGTGCCAGCAGCTTAATACAAGTCCAGGGGGCGCAGGGGGCCAACGTCCTGACTTTC.

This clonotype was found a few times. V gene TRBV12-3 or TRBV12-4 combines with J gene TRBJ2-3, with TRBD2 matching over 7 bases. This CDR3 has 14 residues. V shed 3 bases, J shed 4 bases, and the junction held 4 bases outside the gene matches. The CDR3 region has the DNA TGTGCCAGCAGTTTGGGAGGGGCGGCAGATACGCAGTATTTT. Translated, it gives CASSLGGAADTQYF.

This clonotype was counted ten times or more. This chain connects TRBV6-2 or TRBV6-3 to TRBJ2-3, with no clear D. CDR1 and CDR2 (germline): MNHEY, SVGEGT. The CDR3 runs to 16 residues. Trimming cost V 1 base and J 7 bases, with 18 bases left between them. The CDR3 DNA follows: TGTGCCAGCAGTTACTGGTCGGCAGGCCGGGTGAATACGCAGTATTTT. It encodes CASSYWSAGRVNTQYF.

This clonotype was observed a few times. CDR3 residues: CASSQGQNSNQPQHF. The CDR3 nucleotides are TGCGCCAGCAGCCAAGGACAGAATAGCAATCAGCCCCAGCATTTT. The chain recombines TRBV4-1 with TRBJ1-5; the D gene is possibly TRBD1 (5 bases). The V end lost 1 base, the J end lost 0 bases, and 7 bases lay between the germline ends. Germline-derived CDR1 and CDR2 are MGHRA and YSYEKL. CDR3 length: 15 amino acids.

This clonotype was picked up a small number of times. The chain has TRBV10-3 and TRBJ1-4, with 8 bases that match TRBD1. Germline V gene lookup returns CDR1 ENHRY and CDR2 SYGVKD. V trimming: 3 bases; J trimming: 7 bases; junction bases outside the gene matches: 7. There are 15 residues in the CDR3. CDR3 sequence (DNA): TGTGCCATCAGTGACCCGACAGGGGTACGTGAAAAACTGTTTTTT. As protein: CAISDPTGVREKLFF.

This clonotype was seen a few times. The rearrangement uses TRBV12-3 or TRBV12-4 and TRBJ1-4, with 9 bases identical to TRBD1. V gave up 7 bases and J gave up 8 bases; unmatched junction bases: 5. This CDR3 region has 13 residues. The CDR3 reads CASTDRGNEKLFF. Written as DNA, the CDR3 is TGTGCCAGCACCGACAGGGGGAACGAAAAACTGTTTTTT.

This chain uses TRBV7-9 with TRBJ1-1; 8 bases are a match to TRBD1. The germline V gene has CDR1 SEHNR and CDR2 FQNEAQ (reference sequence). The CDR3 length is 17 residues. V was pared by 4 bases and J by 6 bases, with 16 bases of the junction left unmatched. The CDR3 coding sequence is TGTGCCAGCAGCTCACCGACAGGGGAGGGAATAGGCGCTGAAGCTTTCTTT. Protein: CASSSPTGEGIGAEAFF.

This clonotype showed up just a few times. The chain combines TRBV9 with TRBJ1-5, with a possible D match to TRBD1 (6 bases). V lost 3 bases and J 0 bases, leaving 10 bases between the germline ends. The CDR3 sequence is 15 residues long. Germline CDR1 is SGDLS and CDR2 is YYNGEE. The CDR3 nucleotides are TGTGCCAGCAGCGCCCAGGGGAATAGCAATCAGCCCCAGCATTTT. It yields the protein CASSAQGNSNQPQHF. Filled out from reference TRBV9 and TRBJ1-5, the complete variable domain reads DSGVTQTPKHLITATGQRVTLRCSPRSGDLSVYWYQQSLDQGLQFLIQYYNGEERAKGNILERFSAQQFPDLHSELNLSSLELGDSALYFCASSAQGNSNQPQHFGDGTRLSIL.

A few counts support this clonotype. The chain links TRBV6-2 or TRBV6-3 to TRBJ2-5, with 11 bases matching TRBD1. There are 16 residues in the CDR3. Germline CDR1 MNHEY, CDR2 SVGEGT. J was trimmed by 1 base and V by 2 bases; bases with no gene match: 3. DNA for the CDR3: TGTGCCAGCAGTTACCCCGGGACAGGGGGCCAAGAGACCCAGTACTTC. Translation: CASSYPGTGGQETQYF.

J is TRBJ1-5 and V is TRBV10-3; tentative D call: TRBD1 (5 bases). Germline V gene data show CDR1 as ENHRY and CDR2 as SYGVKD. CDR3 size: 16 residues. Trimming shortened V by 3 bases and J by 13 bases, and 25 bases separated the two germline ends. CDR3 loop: CAISDGITGGGLGQHF. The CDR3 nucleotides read TGTGCCATCAGTGACGGAATCACAGGCGGGGGATTAGGACAGCATTTT.

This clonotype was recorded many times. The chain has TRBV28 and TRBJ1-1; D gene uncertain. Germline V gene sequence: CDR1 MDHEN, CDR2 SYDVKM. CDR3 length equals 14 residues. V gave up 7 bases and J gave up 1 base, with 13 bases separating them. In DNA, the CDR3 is TGTGCCAGCACCCCGATGGGCTGGAACACTGAAGCTTTCTTT. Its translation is CASTPMGWNTEAFF.

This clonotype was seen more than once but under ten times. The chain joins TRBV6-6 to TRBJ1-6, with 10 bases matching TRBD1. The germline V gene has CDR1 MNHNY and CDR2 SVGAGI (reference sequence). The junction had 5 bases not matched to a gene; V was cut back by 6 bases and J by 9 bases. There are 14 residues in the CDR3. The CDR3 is CASRTGTGASPLHF. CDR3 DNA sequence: TGTGCCAGCAGAACCGGGACAGGGGCTTCACCCCTCCACTTT.

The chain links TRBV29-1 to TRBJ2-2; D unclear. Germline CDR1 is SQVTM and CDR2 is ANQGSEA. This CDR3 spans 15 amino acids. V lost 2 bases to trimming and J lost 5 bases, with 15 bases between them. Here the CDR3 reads CSVELLGKETGELFF. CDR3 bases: TGCAGCGTTGAACTTCTGGGGAAAGAAACCGGGGAGCTGTTTTTT.

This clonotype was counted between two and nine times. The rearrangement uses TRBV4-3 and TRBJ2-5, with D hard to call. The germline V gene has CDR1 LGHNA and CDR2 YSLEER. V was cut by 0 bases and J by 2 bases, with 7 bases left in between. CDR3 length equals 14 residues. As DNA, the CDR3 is TGCGCCAGCAGCCAAGATGGCATTCAAGAGACCCAGTACTTC. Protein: CASSQDGIQETQYF.

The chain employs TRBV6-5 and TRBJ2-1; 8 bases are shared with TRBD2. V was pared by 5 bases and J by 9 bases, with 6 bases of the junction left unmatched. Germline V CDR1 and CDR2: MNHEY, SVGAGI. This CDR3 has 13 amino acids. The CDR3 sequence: CASSPGTRVEQFF. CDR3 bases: TGTGCCAGCAGTCCAGGGACTAGAGTTGAGCAGTTCTTC.

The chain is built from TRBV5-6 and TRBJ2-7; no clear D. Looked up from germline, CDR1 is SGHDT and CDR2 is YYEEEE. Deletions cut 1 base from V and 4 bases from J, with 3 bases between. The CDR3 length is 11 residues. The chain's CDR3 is CASSLRYEQYV. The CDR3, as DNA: TGTGCCAGCAGCTTGAGGTACGAGCAGTACGTC.

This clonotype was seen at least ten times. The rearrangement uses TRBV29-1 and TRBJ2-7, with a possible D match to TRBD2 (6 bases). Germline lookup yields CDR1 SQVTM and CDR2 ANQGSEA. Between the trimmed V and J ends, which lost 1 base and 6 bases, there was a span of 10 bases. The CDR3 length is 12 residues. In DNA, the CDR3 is TGCAGCGTTGAAGTGCAGGGACTCGAGCAGTACTTC. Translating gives CSVEVQGLEQYF.

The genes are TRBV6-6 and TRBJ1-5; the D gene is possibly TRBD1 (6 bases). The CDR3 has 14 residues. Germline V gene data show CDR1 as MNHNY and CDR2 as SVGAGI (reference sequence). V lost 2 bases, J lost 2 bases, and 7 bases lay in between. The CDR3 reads CASSYEGGNQPQHF. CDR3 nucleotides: TGTGCCAGCAGTTACGAGGGGGGCAATCAGCCCCAGCATTTT.

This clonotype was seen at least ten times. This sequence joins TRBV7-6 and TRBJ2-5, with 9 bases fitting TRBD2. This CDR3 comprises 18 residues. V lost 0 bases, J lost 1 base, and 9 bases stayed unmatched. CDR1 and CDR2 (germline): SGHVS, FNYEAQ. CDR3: CASSLAARLAEIQETQYF. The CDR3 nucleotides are TGTGCCAGCAGCTTAGCTGCCAGACTAGCGGAAATCCAAGAGACCCAGTACTTC.